A selection of T cell receptor beta chains follows, all from one sample in a study of blood T cell repertoires in COVID-19. Assay used: immunoSEQ multiplex PCR; TCRdb lists only in-frame clones, some missing. The sample yields 300,000 to 350,000 clones, roughly 87% seen once. Sequenced sample: peripheral blood. Receptor source: a man aged 18 to 29 with active or convalescent COVID-19. CDR3s include the opening cysteine and the closing phenylalanine or tryptophan. The D gene is left open where the match is weak. Rows give clone size only sometimes, using once, few, many, or a class for an expanded clone.

.	TRBD1	TRBV19	TRBJ1-2	CASSIDWGQTYGYTF	TGTGCCAGTAGTATAGATTGGGGACAGACCTATGGCTACACCTTC
.	TRBD1	TRBV6-5	TRBJ1-2	CASKTLDRAGYGYTF	TGTGCCAGCAAAACATTAGACAGGGCCGGCTATGGCTACACCTTC
.	.	TRBV11-3	TRBJ1-1	CASSLYYGAEAFF	TGTGCCAGCAGCTTGTATTACGGGGCTGAAGCTTTCTTT
few	.	TRBV7-6	TRBJ2-7	CASSLLLGHEQYF	TGTGCCAGCAGCTTACTTCTTGGCCACGAGCAGTACTTC
.	.	TRBV5-1	TRBJ1-2	CASSSNVDYGYTF	TGCGCCAGCAGCTCAAACGTAGACTATGGCTACACCTTC
.	.	TRBV4-3	TRBJ2-1	CASSQGRGNEQFF	TGCGCCAGCAGCCAAGGAAGAGGGAATGAGCAGTTCTTC
.	.	TRBV11-2	TRBJ2-1	CASTQFNEQFF	TGTGCCAGCACCCAATTCAATGAGCAGTTCTTC
.	TRBD1	TRBV4-1	TRBJ1-5	CASSPGQGNQPQHF	TGCGCCAGCAGCCCGGGACAGGGAAATCAGCCCCAGCATTTT
.	.	TRBV4-1	TRBJ1-3	CASSHPGSGNTIYF	TGCGCCAGCAGCCACCCAGGATCTGGAAACACCATATATTTT
.	.	TRBV7-2	TRBJ1-1	CASSPGHSNTEAFF	TGTGCCAGCAGCCCGGGACACTCGAACACTGAAGCTTTCTTT
.	.	TRBV14	TRBJ1-3	CASSQGVRGSSGNTIYF	TGTGCCAGCAGCCAAGGGGTCCGGGGGAGCTCTGGAAACACCATATATTTT
many	TRBD1	TRBV14	TRBJ1-1	CASSHGGTGRTEAFF	TGTGCCAGCAGCCACGGAGGGACAGGGCGCACTGAAGCTTTCTTT
.	TRBD1	TRBV5-1	TRBJ2-7	CASSLGTGGTRDSAYEQYF	TGCGCCAGCAGCCTAGGGACAGGGGGAACCCGGGACAGCGCCTACGAGCAGTACTTC
.	.	TRBV3-1/TRBV3-2	TRBJ1-4	CASSPEGQFATNEKLFF	TGTGCCAGCAGCCCAGAAGGACAGTTTGCAACTAATGAAAAACTGTTTTTT
.	TRBD1	TRBV4-3	TRBJ1-2	CASSQGTGYGYTF	TGCGCCAGCAGCCAAGGGACAGGCTATGGCTACACCTTC
.	TRBD1	TRBV6-2/TRBV6-3	TRBJ2-7	CASSYLDRATYEQYF	TGTGCCAGCAGTTACCTGGACAGGGCAACCTACGAGCAGTACTTC
.	.	TRBV19	TRBJ1-2	CASISRTAGGYTF	TGTGCCAGTATCTCCCGGACAGCGGGGGGCTACACCTTC
.	.	TRBV19	TRBJ1-1	CASSRGGDFMNTEAFF	TGTGCCAGTAGCCGCGGGGGGGATTTCATGAACACTGAAGCTTTCTTT